This TCR beta chain was found in a study of T-cell reconstitution after alpha-beta-depleted transplantation in children. Germline V gene data show CDR1 as DFQATT and CDR2 as SNEGSKA (reference sequence). Losses at the gene ends were 0 bases for V and 1 base for J; bases not matched to a gene: 3. The CDR3 consists of 16 residues. Unique molecular identifiers were incorporated during preparation of the TCRbeta library. TCRdb processed the PCR reads anew with MiXCR; each CDR3 protein has one entry. Among hundreds of thousands of distinct CDR3 sequences, around 16% were seen once, and the ten largest hold about 1.1%. There are a few counts of this clonotype.

The rearrangement uses TRBV20-1 and TRBJ1-1; 12 nucleotides agree with TRBD1. Specimen: PBMCs from the stem cell graft donor, collected from the stem cell graft. The receptor comes from a human donor who donated a stem cell graft to a child with acute myeloid leukemia. The chain's CDR3 is CSARDWDRGRNTEAFF. Written as DNA, the CDR3 is TGCAGTGCTAGAGATTGGGACAGGGGGCGGAACACTGAAGCTTTCTTT.